This entry features one T cell receptor (beta chain) sequence. V was trimmed by 0 bases and J by 3 bases, leaving 8 bases between them. CDR1 and CDR2 (germline): MNHEY, SVGAGI. This CDR3 has 14 residues. Study members were between about 18 and 100 years old and lived in some 26 US regions. This sample is part of a study of blood T cell repertoires in COVID-19. The overall study: PBMCs, B-cell-depleted T cells, or T cells were the source of the cDNA or gDNA that made up the material.

How the authors handled the data: Nucleated cell number was recorded as an estimate derived from reference gene primer amplification. TCRdb's table, derived via immunoSEQ multiplex PCR, lists solely in-frame clones and lacks some. V, J and clone size derive from that table, while D and trimming were established from the DNA sequence. The profile shows a few hundred thousand clones, approximately 88% of them singletons. The sample taken for sequencing was PBMCs or T cells enriched from blood (not recorded which). This sequence was found in a man aged 18 to 29 with acute COVID-19. V gene TRBV6-5 combines with J gene TRBJ1-1; a weak D match, TRBD1 (5 bases). CDR3 DNA: TGTGCCAGCAGTTACTCAGTCAGGGACACTGAAGCTTTCTTT. It specifies CASSYSVRDTEAFF.